This T cell receptor beta chain stems from a study of blood T cell repertoires in COVID-19. Participants, about 18 to 90 years old, spanned around 26 US areas. Repertoires were generated with immunoSEQ multiplex PCR, while TCRdb's copy carries only in-frame clones and drops some. The table has roughly 200,000 clones, 80% to 90% seen once. Between the trimmed V and J ends, which lost 0 bases and 4 bases, there was a span of 10 bases. The germline CDR1 and CDR2 sequences are SGHRS and YFSETQ. This CDR3 contains 14 residues. The material sequenced was PBMCs or T cells enriched from blood (not recorded which). The clonotype comes from a man aged 30-40 years in a cohort exposed to, infected with or recovered from COVID-19 (not recorded which). J is TRBJ1-2 and V is TRBV5-1; a possible D gene is TRBD1 (5 bases). The DNA of the CDR3 is TGCGCCAGCAGCTTGGGGGGGGAAGCCTATGGCTACACCTTC. As protein: CASSLGGEAYGYTF.